The entry below describes one T cell receptor (beta chain). The data were produced by immunoSEQ multiplex PCR, yet TCRdb's version contains in-frame clones alone and is incomplete. Here the sample spans some 78,000 clones, 96% being singletons. Resections from corrective heart surgery supplied the thymus tissue. The data are from a study of human thymus T cells. The receptor comes from a boy younger than two with a congenital heart defect but otherwise immunologically healthy. Sequenced sample: thymus tissue.

The chain's CDR3 is CASSPRGPRNEQFF. The CDR3 region has the DNA TGTGCCAGCAGCCCGCGGGGCCCCAGGAATGAGCAGTTCTTC. The chain employs TRBV7-9 and TRBJ2-1; TRBD2 is a possible D gene (6 bases). CDR1 and CDR2 from the germline V gene are SEHNR and FQNEAQ (reference sequence). CDR3 length: 14 residues. With 5 bases removed from V and 7 bases from J, the gap between germline ends came to 15 bases.